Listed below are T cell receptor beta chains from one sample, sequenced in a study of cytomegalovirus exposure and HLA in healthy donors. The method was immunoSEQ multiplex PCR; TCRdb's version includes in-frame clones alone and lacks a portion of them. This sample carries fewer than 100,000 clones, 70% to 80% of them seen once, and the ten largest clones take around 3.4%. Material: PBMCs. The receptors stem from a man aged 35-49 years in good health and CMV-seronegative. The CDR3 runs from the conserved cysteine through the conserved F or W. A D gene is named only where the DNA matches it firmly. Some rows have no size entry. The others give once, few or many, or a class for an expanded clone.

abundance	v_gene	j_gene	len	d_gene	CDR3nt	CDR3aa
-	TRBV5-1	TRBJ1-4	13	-	TGCGCCAGCAGCTCCTCAACTAATGAAAAACTGTTTTTT	CASSSSTNEKLFF
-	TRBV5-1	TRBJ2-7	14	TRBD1	TGCGCCAGCAGCCCCCGGACAGGGGAGTACGAGCAGTACTTC	CASSPRTGEYEQYF
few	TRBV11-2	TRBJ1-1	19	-	TGTGCCAGCAGCTCAAATCGCCACCAAATCACAGGTTTGAACACTGAAGCTTTCTTT	CASSSNRHQITGLNTEAFF
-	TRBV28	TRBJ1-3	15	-	TGTGCCAGCAGTTCCCTAACAGACTCTGGAAACACCATATATTTT	CASSSLTDSGNTIYF
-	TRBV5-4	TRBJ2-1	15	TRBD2	TGTGCCAGCAGCTTAAGTAGCGGGAGTTACAATGAGCAGTTCTTC	CASSLSSGSYNEQFF
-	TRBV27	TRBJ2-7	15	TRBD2	TGTGCCAGCTCTAGCGGGAGTGTAAAGAGGTACGAGCAGTACTTC	CASSSGSVKRYEQYF
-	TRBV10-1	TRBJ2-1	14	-	TGCGCTAGCAGGCTACGGCAGGCATACAATGAGCAGTTCTTC	CASRLRQAYNEQFF
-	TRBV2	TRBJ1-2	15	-	TGTGCCAGCAGTGGACGCGACAGGCCTGGTGGTGGCTACACCTTC	CASSGRDRPGGGYTF
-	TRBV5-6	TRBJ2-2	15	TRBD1	TGTGCCAGCAGCTTGTATGACAGGGGGGCCGGGGAGCTGTTTTTT	CASSLYDRGAGELFF
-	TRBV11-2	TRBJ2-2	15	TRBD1	TGTGCCAGCAGCAGAGGGACAGCGAACACCGGGGAGCTGTTTTTT	CASSRGTANTGELFF
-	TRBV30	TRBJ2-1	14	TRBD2	TGTGCCTGGAGGGGACTAGCGGGACGCGGTGAGCAGTTCTTC	CAWRGLAGRGEQFF
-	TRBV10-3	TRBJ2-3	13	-	TGTGCCATCAGTGAGTTCTCACTAGATACGCAGTATTTT	CAISEFSLDTQYF
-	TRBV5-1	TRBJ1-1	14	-	TGCGCCAGCAGCTTGGGCCGGACAGTGAATGAAGCTTTCTTT	CASSLGRTVNEAFF
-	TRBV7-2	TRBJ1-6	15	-	TGTGCCAGCAGCTTAGGAGGCAGGGAGGGTTCACCCCTCCACTTT	CASSLGGREGSPLHF
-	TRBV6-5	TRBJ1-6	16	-	TGTGCCAGCAGTTACGCCCCCCCCAGGGATAATTCACCCCTCCACTTT	CASSYAPPRDNSPLHF
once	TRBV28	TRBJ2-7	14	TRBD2	TGTGCCAGCAGGGGATCGGGGGGGTCCTACGAGCAGTACTTC	CASRGSGGSYEQYF
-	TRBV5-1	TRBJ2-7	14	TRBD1	TGCGCCAGCAGCAAGGGACAGGGGGCATATGAGCAGTACTTC	CASSKGQGAYEQYF
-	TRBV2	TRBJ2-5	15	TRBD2	TGTGCCAGCAGGAAGGGACTAGCAGGGAAAGAGACCCAGTACTTC	CASRKGLAGKETQYF
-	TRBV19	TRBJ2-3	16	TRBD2	TGTGCCAGTAGTATGGGGGGACTAGCGGGCACAGATACGCAGTATTTT	CASSMGGLAGTDTQYF
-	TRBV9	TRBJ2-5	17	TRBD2	TGTGCCAGCAGCGCCGGGACTAGCGGGGGGGCGGTAGAGACCCAGTACTTC	CASSAGTSGGAVETQYF
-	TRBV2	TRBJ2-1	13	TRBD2	TGTGCCAGCAATCTAGCGGGCTACAATGAGCAGTTCTTC	CASNLAGYNEQFF
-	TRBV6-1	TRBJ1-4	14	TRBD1	TGTGCCAGCATGGACAGGAGCCATAATGAAAAACTGTTTTTT	CASMDRSHNEKLFF
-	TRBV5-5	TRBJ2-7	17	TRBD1	TGTGCCAGCAGCCGAAACCCGGGACAGGGGCATTCCTACGAGCAGTACTTC	CASSRNPGQGHSYEQYF
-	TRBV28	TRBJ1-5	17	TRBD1	TGTGCCAGCAGTCCAACCCGACAGGGAGGCTTCTATCAGCCCCAGCATTTT	CASSPTRQGGFYQPQHF
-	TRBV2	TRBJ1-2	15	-	TGTGCCAGCCGAACCGACGGGGTTGTAGTCTATGGCTACACCTTC	CASRTDGVVVYGYTF
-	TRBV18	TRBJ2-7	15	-	TGTGCCAGCTCACCCAGCGGGTGGGGTTGGTACGAGCAGTACTTC	CASSPSGWGWYEQYF
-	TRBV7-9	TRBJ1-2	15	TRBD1	TGTGCCAGCAGCTTAGGGACAGGGGGTGACTATGGCTACACCTTC	CASSLGTGGDYGYTF
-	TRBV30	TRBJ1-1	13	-	TGTGCCTGGAGTCCACAGGGCAACACTGAAGCTTTCTTT	CAWSPQGNTEAFF
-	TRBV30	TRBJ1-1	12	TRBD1	TGTGCCTGTCAGGGGGAGCTTACTGAAGCTTTCTTT	CACQGELTEAFF
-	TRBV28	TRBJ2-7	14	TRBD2	TGTGCCAGCAGGGACCCCGGGACTACCTACGAGCAGTACTTC	CASRDPGTTYEQYF
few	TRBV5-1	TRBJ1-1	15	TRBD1	TGCGCCAGCAGCTTGGCCCCCGACAGGGACACTGAAGCTTTCTTT	CASSLAPDRDTEAFF
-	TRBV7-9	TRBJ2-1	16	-	TGTGCCAGCAGCTTAAATTCGGCAGGGTCGATAGATGAGCAGTTCTTC	CASSLNSAGSIDEQFF
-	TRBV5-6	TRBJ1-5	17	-	TGTGCCAGCAGCTTGGGGTCAGGGGCAAGTAGCAATCAGCCCCAGCATTTT	CASSLGSGASSNQPQHF
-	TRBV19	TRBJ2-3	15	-	TGTGCCAGTAGTACGCAGGGCCCCTCCCTAGATACGCAGTATTTT	CASSTQGPSLDTQYF
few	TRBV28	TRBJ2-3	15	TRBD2	TGTGCCAGCAGTTTAGCGGGGGTGTCCACAGATACGCAGTATTTT	CASSLAGVSTDTQYF
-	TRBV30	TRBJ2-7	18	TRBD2	TGCGCCTGGAGTATCCTTTCCTGGGTGGCGGGAGAGGCCTACGAGCAGTACTTC	CAWSILSWVAGEAYEQYF
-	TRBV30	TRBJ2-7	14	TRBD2	TGTGCCTGGACCACTGCCGGGGGGGTTGGCGAGCAGTACTTC	CAWTTAGGVGEQYF
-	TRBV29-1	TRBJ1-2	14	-	TGCAGCGTTGTTGACTGGGGGCAAAACTATGGCTACACCTTC	CSVVDWGQNYGYTF
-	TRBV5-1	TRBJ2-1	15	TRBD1	TGCGCCAGCAGCTCGGGGACAGGGCTGTACAATGAGCAGTTCTTC	CASSSGTGLYNEQFF
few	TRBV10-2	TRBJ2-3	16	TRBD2	TGCGCCAGCAGTGCGGTAAGCGGGGTAAAGACAGATACGCAGTATTTT	CASSAVSGVKTDTQYF
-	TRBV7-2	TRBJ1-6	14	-	TGTGCCAGCAGCTTAAAACACCCAAATTCACCCCTCCACTTT	CASSLKHPNSPLHF
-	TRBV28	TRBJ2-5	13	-	TGTGCCAGCTTTCAGGGCGTCGGGGAGACCCAGTACTTC	CASFQGVGETQYF
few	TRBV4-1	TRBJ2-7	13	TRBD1	TGCGCCAGCAGCCTGGGACAGGGTAACGAGCAGTACTTC	CASSLGQGNEQYF
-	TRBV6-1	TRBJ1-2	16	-	TGTGCCAGCAGTGAAGTCGCGGACAGCCCTCCGGGTGGCTACACCTTC	CASSEVADSPPGGYTF
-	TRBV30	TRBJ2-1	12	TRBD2	TGTGCCTGGAACCTAGCGGGAGACGAGCAGTTCTTC	CAWNLAGDEQFF
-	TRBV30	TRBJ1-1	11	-	TGTGCCTGGAGGCCTAGGACTGAAGCTTTCTTT	CAWRPRTEAFF
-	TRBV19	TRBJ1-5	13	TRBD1	TGTGCCAGTACGGGACAGGGCTATCAGCCCCAGCATTTT	CASTGQGYQPQHF
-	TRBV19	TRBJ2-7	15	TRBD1	TGTGCCAGTAGCCGGGGACAGAGCACTACTACTGGGCAGTACTTC	CASSRGQSTTTGQYF
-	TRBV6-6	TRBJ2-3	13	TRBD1	TGTGCCAGCGCAACAGGGGTCACAGATACGCAGTATTTT	CASATGVTDTQYF
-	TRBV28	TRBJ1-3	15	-	TGTGCCAGCAGTTCCCCCAGGCAGTCTGGAAACACCATATATTTT	CASSSPRQSGNTIYF
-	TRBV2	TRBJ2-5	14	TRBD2	TGTGCCAGCAGTATGGGACTAACCCAAGAGACCCAGTACTTC	CASSMGLTQETQYF
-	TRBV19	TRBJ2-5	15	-	TGTGCCAGTACAACCAAATGGGGCGGTAGCGAGACCCAGTACTTC	CASTTKWGGSETQYF
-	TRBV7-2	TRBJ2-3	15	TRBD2	TGTGCCAGCAGCTTCTCTAGCGGGGGTACAGATACGCAGTATTTT	CASSFSSGGTDTQYF